The 5 T cell receptor beta chains below were found in one sample sequenced in a study of cytomegalovirus exposure and HLA in healthy donors listed by TCRdb under 2017. The library was made by the immunoSEQ multiplex PCR assay. For the multiplex PCR, a mixture combining 60 forward primers for TCR Vbeta segments and 13 reverse primers for TCR Jbeta segments was used. TCRdb re-hosts the immuneACCESS table, in-frame sequences only. Its copies lack some clones; in the studies checked, an unresolved V gene accounts for under half of them, and the cause for the rest is not known. Counted in this sample were under 150,000 clones; 9% to 10% of them appeared once. 3% of the sample belongs to the ten largest clones. Sequenced: PBMCs. These receptors all stem from a man aged 30 to 45 in good health and CMV-seronegative.

This clone was seen a handful of times. The J gene is TRBJ2-1, the V gene TRBV7-2; 9 nucleotides line up with TRBD1. This CDR3 region has 14 residues. CDR1 is SGHTA, CDR2 FQGNSA, per germline. The junction had 12 bases not matched to a gene; V was cut back by 2 bases and J by 16 bases. CDR3 sequence: CASSLNTMGTGIFF. The CDR3 nucleotides are TGTGCCAGCAGCTTAAACACCATGGGGACAGGGATTTTCTTC.

The chain has TRBV10-3 and TRBJ1-5; weak D call: TRBD1 (6 bases). With 10 bases removed from V and 0 bases from J, the gap between germline ends came to 13 bases. CDR3 length equals 14 residues. From germline, CDR1 is ENHRY and CDR2 SYGVKD. The CDR3 DNA reads as TGTGCCACCGATCAGGGGTATAGCAATCAGCCCCAGCATTTT. This translates into CATDQGYSNQPQHF.

Concerning this clone: Other DNA sequences in this specimen translate into the identical CDR3. The chain is built from TRBV5-6 and TRBJ1-2, with 8 bases lining up with TRBD1. The germline V gene encodes CDR1 SGHDT and CDR2 YYEEEE. This CDR3 is built from 13 residues. J gave up 8 bases and V 4 bases, and 7 bases lay outside the gene matches. CDR3 loop: CASSDTGGNGYTF. CDR3 coding DNA: TGTGCCAGCAGCGATACAGGGGGTAACGGCTACACCTTC.

A few counts support this clone. V usage is TRBV29-1 and J usage is TRBJ2-5; 10 positions match TRBD1. The J call may be wrong; the DNA end is better matched by TRBJ2-7. Germline CDR1 and CDR2: SQVTM and ANQGSEA. The CDR3 contains 13 residues. The CDR3 DNA sequence: TGCAGCGTTGGGCGGACAGGGGGCTACGAGCAGTACTTC. This sequence encodes CSVGRTGGYEQYF.

V gene TRBV18 combines with J gene TRBJ2-7; TRBD2 matches 10 bases. Germline V lookup: CDR1 KGHSH, CDR2 LQKENI. The length of the CDR3 is 15 residues. The ends lost 2 bases at V and 0 bases at J; junction bases unmatched: 1. CDR3 DNA sequence: TGTGCCAGCTCACCAGCTAGCGGGGGCTCCTACGAGCAGTACTTC. Protein: CASSPASGGSYEQYF.